This TCR beta chain was sequenced for a study of cytomegalovirus exposure and HLA in healthy donors. A note on this clone: Its antigen is currently unknown.

The data were produced by immunoSEQ multiplex PCR, yet TCRdb's version contains in-frame clones alone and is incomplete. The sample carries almost 70,000 clones, around 96% recorded once. The CDR3 runs to 15 residues. Germline V CDR1 and CDR2: MNHEY, SMNVEV (reference sequence). V lost 5 bases, J lost 5 bases, and 9 bases stayed unmatched. Study outcomes and limitations: The majority of TCR sequences were rare, yet some public TCRs appeared in many donors. As confirmed in vitro, a few CMV-associated chains were specific for CMV antigens.

The chain is built from TRBV27 and TRBJ2-3, with TRBD1 matching over 8 bases. This sequence originates from a woman in her late teens or twenties in good health and CMV-seropositive. Source material: PBMCs. CDR3 loop: CASSPGGTGVDTQYF. The CDR3 DNA is TGTGCCAGCAGTCCTGGTGGGACAGGCGTAGATACGCAGTATTTT.